These 9 T cell receptor beta chains were all obtained from the same sample, sequenced in a study of T cell repertoires in cytomegalovirus infection. TCRdb reprocessed the reads via MiXCR and lists one record per CDR3 protein. The sample lists 350,000 to 450,000 distinct CDR3 sequences; 15% to 20% were seen once. Input material: PBMCs. The receptor set was obtained from a human donor in good health (CMV status not recorded). Some clones in this sample may be carry-over from other donors' samples.

The V call is TRBV12-3 or TRBV12-4, the J call TRBJ2-2; TRBD2 agrees at 10 bases. This CDR3 spans 18 amino acids. Trimming took 6 bases from V and 5 from J; bases not matched to a gene: 15. CDR3 DNA: TGTGCCAGCAGCTCTGGCTGGGTAGCGGGGGGTGGTACCGGGGAGCTGTTTTTT. Residues: CASSSGWVAGGGTGELFF.

This clonotype has just a few counts. The rearrangement uses TRBV6-2 or TRBV6-3 and TRBJ1-1, with D possibly matching TRBD1 (6 bases). This CDR3 comprises 15 residues. Germline V CDR1 and CDR2: MNHEY, SVGEGT. The ends were cut back, 6 bases at V and 1 base at J, with 15 bases in the middle. The CDR3, as DNA: TGTGCCAGCAGGCGGGAGCTACAGGGGAACACTGAAGCTTTCTTT. The encoded protein is CASRRELQGNTEAFF.

This clonotype was seen ten or more times. The V call is TRBV6-1, the J call TRBJ1-5; D not certain. Germline values: CDR1 MNHNS, CDR2 SASEGT. Trimming left V 2 bases short and J 5 bases short, with 4 bases between. The CDR3 totals 12 residues. The CDR3: CASSERYQPQHF. The CDR3 DNA sequence: TGTGCCAGCAGTGAACGCTATCAGCCCCAGCATTTT.

The rearrangement links TRBV12-3 or TRBV12-4 to TRBJ1-5; D call uncertain. CDR3 length: 14 residues. With 2 bases removed from V and 8 bases from J, the gap between germline ends came to 13 bases. CDR3 sequence (DNA): TGTGCCAGCAGTTTAACGCAGGTGGTGGAGCCCCAGCATTTT. Translating gives CASSLTQVVEPQHF.

This clonotype was seen ten or more times. The V gene is TRBV7-6, the J gene TRBJ2-1; a weak D match, TRBD2 (6 bases). The V end lost 5 bases, the J end lost 3 bases, and 14 bases lay between the germline ends. Germline V CDR1 and CDR2: SGHVS, FNYEAQ. The CDR3 has 15 residues. CDR3 protein: CASSIGLPIYNEQFF. CDR3 nucleotide sequence: TGTGCCAGCAGCATCGGACTACCGATCTACAATGAGCAGTTCTTC.

This clonotype has just a few counts. V gene TRBV14 combines with J gene TRBJ1-4; D gene uncertain. Germline V gene sequence: CDR1 SGHDN, CDR2 FVKESK. This CDR3 region has 17 residues. V dropped 5 bases and J dropped 7 bases, with 23 bases sitting between them. The CDR3 DNA sequence: TGTGCCAGCAGCTCTACGTCGGACCCCAGAGTGGGTGAAAAACTGTTTTTT. Its translation: CASSSTSDPRVGEKLFF.

The chain recombines TRBV3-1 with TRBJ1-2, with 7 bases lining up with TRBD1. Germline V CDR1 and CDR2: LGHDT, YNNKEL (reference sequence). This CDR3 region has 16 residues. V shed 0 bases and J 2 bases; nucleotides not matched to a gene: 6. The CDR3 reads CASSQDSLRGNYGYTF. CDR3 DNA: TGTGCCAGCAGCCAAGATTCCCTCAGGGGGAACTATGGCTACACCTTC. Supplemented by reference TRBV3-1 and TRBJ1-2, the full variable domain reads DTAVSQTPKYLVTQMGNDKSIKCEQNLGHDTMYWYKQDSKKFLKIMFSYNNKELIINETVPNRFSPKSPDKAHLNLHINSLELGDSAVYFCASSQDSLRGNYGYTFGSGTRLTVV.

The V call is TRBV6-4, the J call TRBJ1-3; a possible D gene is TRBD1 (5 bases). V lost 8 bases, J lost 8 bases, and 16 bases lay in between. Germline values: CDR1 MRHNA, CDR2 SNTAGT. The CDR3 contains 13 residues. CDR3 residues: CASDGTKSDTIYF. The CDR3 DNA sequence: TGTGCCAGCGACGGGACGAAAAGCGACACCATATATTTT.

This clonotype was counted ten times or more. The gene calls are TRBV12-3 or TRBV12-4 and TRBJ1-1; 10 bases fit TRBD1. The CDR3 is 13 residues long. The V and J ends lost 5 bases and 11 bases, in that order; junction bases with no gene match: 8. The CDR3 DNA reads as TGTGCCAGCAGTCTACGACAGGGGGCGCGTGCTTTCTTT. Its protein is CASSLRQGARAFF.